This TCR beta chain was sequenced during a study of spatial heterogeneity in lung cancer. TCRdb processed the 5' RACE reads anew with MiXCR; each CDR3 protein has one entry. Here the sample spans about 2,800 distinct CDR3 sequences, about a tenth being singletons. The germline gives CDR1 SEHNR, CDR2 FQNEAQ (reference sequence). The V gene lost 5 bases and the J gene lost 0 bases, with 10 bases spanning the gap. CDR3 length equals 14 residues. Whole-study results and caveats: Intratumoral expanded alpha and beta TCR counts were found to track tumor mutation counts.

Remarks on this clonotype: The antigen remains undetermined. A library made for alpha chains picked up this beta chain off target, so its size means little.

Time point noted: sample taken at primary tumor resection. The sequenced material consisted of unsorted whole RNA from tumor, nontumor lung or frozen PBMC. This receptor was obtained from a male donor with early-stage non-small cell lung cancer. The chain combines TRBV7-9 with TRBJ1-2; no reliable D call. The specimen was lung tumor tissue, collected at surgery. CDR3 region: CASSTRTANYGYTF. The CDR3 DNA reads as TGTGCCAGCAGCACGCGAACAGCTAACTATGGCTACACCTTC.